This passage covers 32 T cell receptor beta chains from one sample sequenced in a study of OX40 agonist ivuxolimab in advanced cancers. Here immunoSEQ multiplex PCR was the method, and the copy in TCRdb shows in-frame clones only, minus some. The sample holds some 37,000 clones, around 85% seen once. Sample: CD4+ or CD8+ T cells sorted from blood, taken in a trial of the OX40 agonist ivuxolimab. These receptors came from an adult with an advanced solid tumor such as melanoma, head and neck, liver or kidney cancer.

CDR3: CASSLMGQALNTEAFF. The CDR3 DNA follows: TGTGCCAGCAGCTTGATGGGACAGGCGTTGAACACTGAAGCTTTCTTT. The gene calls are TRBV27 and TRBJ1-1; 8 nucleotides align to TRBD1. This CDR3 spans 16 amino acids. Unmatched junction bases numbered 9, after V lost 6 bases and J lost 0 bases. Germline V gives CDR1 MNHEY, CDR2 SMNVEV (reference sequence).

This clone was seen a single time. This chain uses TRBV5-6 with TRBJ1-3; TRBD1 agrees at 10 bases. The J segment lost 0 bases and the V segment lost 3 bases, leaving 9 bases of the junction unmatched. The germline V gene has CDR1 SGHDT and CDR2 YYEEEE. The CDR3 spans 18 residues. The CDR3, as DNA: TGTGCCAGCAGCTCCGGGACAGGGGACTATCTCTCTGGAAACACCATATATTTT. The encoded protein is CASSSGTGDYLSGNTIYF. Complete variable domain (other parts from reference TRBV5-6 and TRBJ1-3): DAGVTQSPTHLIKTRGQQVTLRCSPKSGHDTVSWYQQALGQGPQFIFQYYEEEERQRGNFPDRFSGHQFPNYSSELNVNALLLGDSALYLCASSSGTGDYLSGNTIYFGEGSWLTVV.

As to this clone: The CDR3 does not end in the conserved phenylalanine or tryptophan, so this is likely a read error. It is unclear where the CDR3 begins or ends on the DNA, so no DNA is shown, and the CDR3 is as TCRdb lists it. CDR3: CASSTGGGRVKCPR. This chain joins TRBV6-8 and TRBJ2-3; the table's D call, TRBD2, was not checked against the DNA. Per germline, CDR1 MNHGY and CDR2 SAAAGT. The CDR3 is made up of 14 amino acids, end residues included.

This sequence joins TRBV28 and TRBJ2-7, with D uncertain. The CDR3 spans 13 residues. Germline values: CDR1 MDHEN, CDR2 SYDVKM. V lost 4 bases to trimming and J lost 3 bases, with 10 bases between them. This chain's CDR3 is CASSSPDHYEQYF. The CDR3 DNA is TGTGCCAGCAGTTCCCCGGACCACTACGAGCAGTACTTC.

The rearrangement links TRBV11-2 to TRBJ2-7; 7 bases match TRBD2. The trim removed 1 base at V and 6 bases at J, leaving 6 bases unmatched. The germline gives CDR1 SGHAT, CDR2 FQNNGV. The CDR3 extends over 14 amino acids. DNA of the CDR3: TGTGCCAGCAGCTTAGTGGGGGGGGTATCCGAGCAGTACTTC. It yields the protein CASSLVGGVSEQYF.

The chain recombines TRBV4-2 with TRBJ2-3, with a weak D call TRBD2 (6 bases). V was cut by 3 bases and J by 5 bases, with 18 bases left in between. The CDR3 consists of 16 residues. The germline V gene has CDR1 LGHNA and CDR2 YNFKEQ. In nucleotides, the CDR3 is TGTGCCAGCAGCCAGGAACTAGCAGAGGTACGAGATACGCAGTATTTT. It yields the protein CASSQELAEVRDTQYF.

This chain uses TRBV6-1 with TRBJ1-5, with D hard to call. The germline CDR1 and CDR2 sequences are MNHNS and SASEGT. V lost 1 base to trimming and J lost 5 bases, with 6 bases between them. The CDR3 is 13 residues long. CDR3 DNA sequence: TGTGCCAGCAGTGAAGTGGGCGATCAGCCCCAGCATTTT. Its protein is CASSEVGDQPQHF.

The V call is TRBV6-1, the J call TRBJ2-5, with D unresolved. This CDR3 comprises 12 residues. Germline CDR1 reads MNHNS; CDR2 reads SASEGT. Trimming stripped 5 bases from V and 5 bases from J, with 9 bases between. The CDR3 DNA reads TGTGCCAGCAGTTGGACCGGTGAGACCCAGTACTTC. Protein sequence: CASSWTGETQYF.

This clone was recorded once. V is TRBV5-1 and J is TRBJ1-1, with D uncertain. The germline V gene encodes CDR1 SGHRS and CDR2 YFSETQ. This CDR3 is 15 amino acids long. The V gene lost 0 bases and the J gene lost 1 base, with 10 bases spanning the gap. CDR3 in DNA: TGCGCCAGCAGCTTGGTGTACGGGCAGAACACTGAAGCTTTCTTT. Its translation: CASSLVYGQNTEAFF. Based on the CDR3 plus reference TRBV5-1 and TRBJ1-1, the full variable domain is KAGVTQTPRYLIKTRGQQVTLSCSPISGHRSVSWYQQTPGQGLQFLFEYFSETQRNKGNFPGRFSGRQFSNSRSEMNVSTLELGDSALYLCASSLVYGQNTEAFFGQGTRLTVV.

This sequence joins TRBV2 and TRBJ2-7, with D possibly matching TRBD1 (6 bases). This CDR3 spans 15 amino acids. The V gene lost 7 bases and the J gene lost 0 bases, with 16 bases spanning the gap. The germline V gene encodes CDR1 SNHLY and CDR2 FYNNEI. The CDR3 DNA reads TGTGCCAGCAACGCACTGCAGGGGTTCTCCTACGAGCAGTACTTC. It translates to CASNALQGFSYEQYF.

This chain uses TRBV10-2 with TRBJ1-2; D call uncertain. The CDR3 has 13 amino acids. The germline CDR1 and CDR2 sequences are WSHSY and SAAADI. V lost 8 bases and J 12 bases, leaving 22 bases between the germline ends. The DNA for the CDR3 is TGCGCCAGCGGATCCGGTTCTCCTCTGGGAGACACCTTC. Translating it yields CASGSGSPLGDTF.

The chain employs TRBV4-1 and TRBJ2-5; possibly TRBD1 for D (6 bases). Germline V gene lookup returns CDR1 MGHRA and CDR2 YSYEKL. The CDR3 totals 13 residues. Between the trimmed V and J ends, which lost 5 bases and 2 bases, there was a span of 9 bases. CDR3 DNA sequence: TGCGCCAGCAGCTGGACAGAACAAGAGACCCAGTACTTC. Its translation: CASSWTEQETQYF.

In DNA, the CDR3 is TGTGCCAGCAGTGAACGTGGAAACACCATATATTTT. Protein: CASSERGNTIYF. This chain joins TRBV2 and TRBJ1-3, with D unclear. The CDR3 is 12 amino acids. Deletions cut 2 bases from V and 3 bases from J, with 2 bases between. The V gene's germline CDR1 is SNHLY and CDR2 FYNNEI.

This chain connects TRBV7-8 to TRBJ1-1; D call uncertain. V was pared by 1 base and J by 5 bases, with 11 bases between. In germline, CDR1 is SGHVS, CDR2 FQNEAQ. The CDR3 extends over 14 amino acids. The CDR3 sequence: CASSLVPASTEAFF. The CDR3 DNA reads TGTGCCAGCAGCTTAGTTCCAGCTTCAACTGAAGCTTTCTTT.

The rearrangement joins TRBV19 to TRBJ1-4; D unclear. The CDR3 runs 11 residues. Germline V lookup: CDR1 LNHDA, CDR2 SQIVND (reference sequence). V lost 8 bases and J 7 bases, leaving 8 bases between the germline ends. The CDR3 region has the DNA TGTGCCAGTTCACCATCTGAAAAACTGTTTTTT. This gives the protein CASSPSEKLFF.

The V call is TRBV27, the J call TRBJ1-2; D remains ambiguous. The CDR3 extends over 13 amino acids. CDR1 and CDR2 from the germline V gene are MNHEY and SMNVEV (reference sequence). Trimming stripped 6 bases from V and 7 bases from J, with 15 bases between. The CDR3 reads CASSPTDEGGYTF. The CDR3 DNA sequence: TGTGCCAGCAGCCCGACGGACGAGGGTGGCTACACCTTC.

The chain recombines TRBV6-1 with TRBJ2-7; TRBD1 is a possible D gene (5 bases). Trimming left V 3 bases short and J 5 bases short, with 14 bases between. Germline values: CDR1 MNHNS, CDR2 SASEGT. The CDR3 is 14 residues long. The CDR3 region is CASSELSGSHEQYF. The CDR3, as DNA: TGTGCCAGCAGTGAGCTCTCAGGGTCCCACGAGCAGTACTTC.

This chain links TRBV7-8 with TRBJ1-3; TRBD1 agrees at 7 bases. V was pared by 4 bases and J by 0 bases, with 6 bases of the junction left unmatched. Germline loops: CDR1 SGHVS, CDR2 FQNEAQ. The CDR3 totals 16 residues. CDR3 in DNA: TGTGCCAGCAGCTCGCGGACAGGCACCTCTGGAAACACCATATATTTT. Amino acid sequence: CASSSRTGTSGNTIYF.

This clone was seen once. J is TRBJ2-4 and V is TRBV2; 9 bases agree with TRBD2. V shed 6 bases, J shed 8 bases, and the junction held 11 bases outside the gene matches. This CDR3 contains 15 residues. Germline CDR1 SNHLY, CDR2 FYNNEI. The CDR3 region has the DNA TGTGCCAGCAGGGAGGGACTAGCTGTCGCGTACATTCAGTACTTC. The encoded protein is CASREGLAVAYIQYF.

This chain joins TRBV10-3 and TRBJ2-7; D is undetermined. With 0 bases removed from V and 0 bases from J, the gap between germline ends came to 9 bases. CDR1 is ENHRY and CDR2 is SYGVKD in the germline V gene. The CDR3 consists of 15 residues. In nucleotides, the CDR3 is TGTGCCATCAGTGAGTCTGTGGGCGACTCCTACGAGCAGTACTTC. This translates into CAISESVGDSYEQYF.

This clone was seen just once. The rearrangement uses TRBV27 and TRBJ2-7; D ambiguous. The CDR3 is made up of 14 amino acids. Trimming shortened V by 2 bases and J by 0 bases, and 8 bases separated the two germline ends. Germline assignment: CDR1 MNHEY and CDR2 SMNVEV (reference sequence). As DNA, the CDR3 is TGTGCCAGCAGTTTACGCAGCTACTCCTACGAGCAGTACTTC. Amino acids: CASSLRSYSYEQYF.

The chain couples TRBV5-4 to TRBJ1-2, with D uncertain. CDR3 length: 14 residues. Trimming cost V 1 base and J 7 bases, with 14 bases left between them. Germline CDR1 and CDR2: SGHNT and YYREEE (reference sequence). CDR3 sequence (DNA): TGTGCCAGCAGCTTGATATTGGCACGTGGTGGCTACACCTTC. Translation: CASSLILARGGYTF.

The chain carries TRBV14 and TRBJ2-2; no firm D call. Germline V gene lookup returns CDR1 SGHDN and CDR2 FVKESK. Trimming left V 1 base short and J 1 base short, with 16 bases between. The CDR3 loop spans 18 amino acids. CDR3 sequence: CASSQGMFEILNTGELFF. Written as DNA, the CDR3 is TGTGCCAGCAGCCAAGGCATGTTTGAGATCCTGAACACCGGGGAGCTGTTTTTT.

V usage is TRBV6-1 and J usage is TRBJ1-4; D not resolved. Germline-derived CDR1 and CDR2 are MNHNS and SASEGT. The CDR3 covers 16 residues. V was trimmed by 2 bases and J by 8 bases, leaving 18 bases between them. The CDR3 region is CASSELLLGLTEKLFF. The DNA of the CDR3 is TGTGCCAGCAGTGAACTCCTCCTGGGGTTAACGGAAAAACTGTTTTTT.

The chain links TRBV5-1 to TRBJ2-7, with 7 bases fitting TRBD1. The trim removed 4 bases at V and 5 bases at J, leaving 9 bases unmatched. Germline V gene lookup returns CDR1 SGHRS and CDR2 YFSETQ. The CDR3 covers 14 residues. The CDR3 DNA reads as TGCGCCAGCAGCGGGGGACAGCCAGTAGACGAGCAGTACTTC. It codes for CASSGGQPVDEQYF.

This clone was detected once. The chain links TRBV6-1 to TRBJ1-6; tentatively, D is TRBD1 (6 bases). Germline V lookup: CDR1 MNHNS, CDR2 SASEGT. The CDR3 loop spans 22 amino acids. V was pared by 2 bases and J by 7 bases, with 33 bases between. The CDR3 DNA reads as TGTGCCAGCAGTGAACACTTCCGACAGGCACTACGCTCGGGGCCCCCAAATTCACCCCTCCACTTT. Its translation is CASSEHFRQALRSGPPNSPLHF.

This clone was seen a few times. The V call is TRBV19, the J call TRBJ2-7, with a possible D match to TRBD1 (6 bases). The CDR3 runs 15 residues. Deletions cut 6 bases from V and 2 bases from J, with 17 bases between. Germline CDR1 is LNHDA and CDR2 is SQIVND (reference sequence). The CDR3 nucleotides read TGTGCCAGTAGCCTCTTGTCTGGGGGCGCCTACGAGCAGTACTTC. This gives the protein CASSLLSGGAYEQYF.

The chain combines TRBV14 with TRBJ1-1; 7 bases agree with TRBD1. V lost 3 bases to trimming and J lost 0 bases; unmatched junction nucleotides: 7. CDR3 length: 16 amino acids. Germline V lookup: CDR1 SGHDN, CDR2 FVKESK. The CDR3: CASSHRDSYLNTEAFF. CDR3 nucleotides: TGTGCCAGCAGCCATCGGGACAGCTACCTGAACACTGAAGCTTTCTTT.

This clone is termed large. V and J are TRBV6-5 and TRBJ1-2; possible D gene TRBD1, 5 bases. There are 13 residues in the CDR3. V was cut by 4 bases and J by 8 bases, with 14 bases left in between. Germline loops: CDR1 MNHEY, CDR2 SVGAGI. CDR3 sequence: CASSFTGLEGYTF. CDR3 sequence (DNA): TGTGCCAGCAGTTTCACAGGTCTGGAGGGCTACACCTTC.

DNA of the CDR3: TGTGCCAGCAAAAAAACAGGGGAGGACTATGGCTACACCTTC. This gives the protein CASKKTGEDYGYTF. The chain carries TRBV27 and TRBJ1-2; 7 positions match TRBD1. The CDR3 covers 14 residues. CDR1 MNHEY and CDR2 SMNVEV come from the germline V gene (reference sequence). J lost 3 bases, V lost 7 bases, and 8 bases had no gene match.

The chain employs TRBV19 and TRBJ1-2; the D is unclear. Germline-derived CDR1 and CDR2 are LNHDA and SQIVND (reference sequence). CDR3 size: 11 residues. Between the trimmed V and J ends, which lost 11 bases and 5 bases, there was a span of 12 bases. As DNA, the CDR3 is TGTGCCGGCCGACGTGGGTATGGCTACACCTTC. Translated, it gives CAGRRGYGYTF.

This chain uses TRBV5-1 with TRBJ1-4; tentative D call: TRBD1 (6 bases). The V gene lost 4 bases and the J gene lost 3 bases, with 13 bases spanning the gap. The germline gives CDR1 SGHRS, CDR2 YFSETQ. This CDR3 has 15 residues. The CDR3 DNA sequence: TGCGCCAGCAGCCCGTGGGGGCAGGCTAATGAAAAACTGTTTTTT. This translates into CASSPWGQANEKLFF.